The clone carrying this T cell receptor beta chain was seen a few times. A far larger clone is one nucleotide away, so this likely arose from a read error. The same CDR3 can be traced to other DNA sequences in this sample. Looked up from germline, CDR1 is SGHVS and CDR2 is FNYEAQ. The junction had 3 bases not matched to a gene; V was cut back by 8 bases and J by 4 bases. This CDR3 region has 13 residues. Sample treatment: randomized to nivolumab then ipilimumab (arm A) or the reverse (arm B). Live CD3+CD8+ CD19− CD56− cells were sorted from PBMCs. The sample comes from a study of sequential checkpoint blockade in melanoma. In the study overall: First-line arms were nivolumab then ipilimumab, or the reverse, randomized 1:1.

Here immunoSEQ multiplex PCR was the method, and the copy in TCRdb shows in-frame clones only, minus some. This sample has roughly 6,300 clones, with around half found just once. This receptor was obtained from a human donor with melanoma. This material consisted of CD8+ T cells sorted from blood (inferred from file names), taken from a patient given nivolumab and ipilimumab in sequence. The genes are TRBV7-6 and TRBJ1-4; 8 nucleotides line up with TRBD1. Written as DNA, the CDR3 is TGTGCCAGCGGCGGACAGGGTAATGAAAAACTGTTTTTT. It is translated as CASGGQGNEKLFF.